A selection of T cell receptor beta chains follows, all from one sample in a study of control samples from healthy donors and cancer patients. Assay used: immunoSEQ multiplex PCR; TCRdb lists only in-frame clones, some missing. This sample has 110,000 to 150,000 clones, with around 94% found just once. The sample taken for sequencing was PBMCs. Source of these receptors: a man between 60 and 75 years old with colorectal cancer. CDR3s leave out the opening cysteine and the closing phenylalanine or tryptophan. Rows may omit the clone size; those that give it use once, few, many or a size class.

j_gene	abundance	v_gene	CDR3aa
TRBJ2-7	few	TRBV29-1	SVEGTGLYEQY
TRBJ1-2	-	TRBV6-5	ASSSAGSYGYT
TRBJ1-1	few	TRBV6-1	ASSEAQGGHTEAF
TRBJ2-2	-	TRBV19	ASRPDRASGELF
TRBJ1-3	-	TRBV4-3	ASSQDWGRNTIY
TRBJ2-3	-	TRBV19	ASSLSPTDTQY
TRBJ2-7	-	TRBV7-2	ASSANRGTYEQY
TRBJ1-1	-	TRBV19	ASSTDFGGGTEAF
TRBJ1-6	few	TRBV7-9	ASSFDLNSPLH
TRBJ2-5	-	TRBV5-1	ASSLAGVSDYQETQY
TRBJ1-6	-	TRBV20-1	SASRLTNSPLH
TRBJ1-2	-	TRBV25-1	ASSYQNYGYT
TRBJ1-5	-	TRBV30	AWSETWGQPQH
TRBJ2-3	-	TRBV19	ATKDRSLTDTQY
TRBJ1-5	-	TRBV6-5	ASRGPGGSHQPQH
TRBJ2-2	-	TRBV5-6	ASSFRQGGTGELF
TRBJ1-1	-	TRBV7-9	ASSGDDFAGAENTEAF
TRBJ2-7	-	TRBV6-5	ASRGGPTYEQY
TRBJ1-1	-	TRBV19	ASERGASGTEAF
TRBJ1-1	-	TRBV5-1	ASSEGQMNTEAF
TRBJ2-2	-	TRBV30	ASRSGGAVDTGELF
TRBJ2-5	-	TRBV19	ASSIGELARGLETQY
TRBJ1-5	-	TRBV6-5	ASKTGPHQPQH
TRBJ2-7	-	TRBV5-1	ASSSSSYEQY
TRBJ2-3	-	TRBV10-3	AISASSGTASTDTQY
TRBJ1-1	-	TRBV19	ASTLNSDPYTEAF
TRBJ2-1	-	TRBV12-5	ASGLSGSRSYNEQF
TRBJ2-5	-	TRBV11-2	ASSLGTAETQY
TRBJ2-3	-	TRBV6-6	ASSTIGGDTDTQY
TRBJ2-7	-	TRBV6-2/TRBV6-3	ASSRAQGTYEQY
TRBJ2-7	-	TRBV3-1/TRBV3-2	ASSQGVSGYEQY
TRBJ1-2	-	TRBV24-1	ATSESPGQGPYGYT
TRBJ2-5	-	TRBV4-2	ASSQTTGTVRETQY
TRBJ2-7	-	TRBV7-8	ASSLGPGTSYEQY
TRBJ1-3	-	TRBV11-2	ASSLGSQGSGNTIY
TRBJ1-3	-	TRBV5-1	ASSPRGAGNTIY
TRBJ2-7	-	TRBV6-2/TRBV6-3	ASSYRGEYYEQY